The 7 T cell receptor beta chains listed next were all sequenced from one sample in a study of T cells in Graves' hyperthyroidism and ophthalmopathy. From RNA transcripts, TCR beta CDR3 regions were amplified. HTBI primers were employed in a first-round RT-PCR of the TCR CDR3. TCRdb re-called the multiplex PCR reads through MiXCR, storing one row per CDR3 protein. Here the sample spans 500,000 to 600,000 distinct CDR3 sequences, approximately 48% being singletons. Specimen: peripheral blood or thyroid tissue (not recorded which). These receptors were taken from an adult woman with Graves' disease, either hyperthyroidism or ophthalmopathy (not recorded which).

The J gene is TRBJ2-3, the V gene TRBV29-1; 9 nucleotides match TRBD2. The CDR3 loop spans 13 amino acids. The germline CDR1 and CDR2 sequences are SQVTM and ANQGSEA. The V segment lost 8 bases and the J segment 1 base; nucleotides outside the gene matches: 4. CDR3 coding DNA: TGCAGCAGCGGGAGGTCGGGCACAGATACGCAGTATTTT. It translates to CSSGRSGTDTQYF.

The V and J genes are TRBV29-1 and TRBJ2-7; D may match TRBD1 or TRBD2 (5 bases each). V lost 6 bases to trimming and J lost 0 bases, with 12 bases between them. The CDR3 sequence is 13 residues long. Germline lookup yields CDR1 SQVTM and CDR2 ANQGSEA. CDR3 sequence reads: CSVAVGTSYEQYF. The CDR3 nucleotides read TGCAGCGTCGCAGTGGGGACCTCCTACGAGCAGTACTTC.

This CDR3 is CSVVRAYEQYF. The CDR3 coding sequence is TGCAGCGTTGTGCGTGCCTACGAGCAGTACTTC. The V call is TRBV29-1, the J call TRBJ2-7; D is unresolved. Trimming removed 4 bases at V and 2 bases at J, with 6 bases between. This CDR3 spans 11 amino acids. Germline V CDR1 and CDR2: SQVTM, ANQGSEA.

The CDR3 DNA reads as TGTGCCAGCGGGGGGACGGTGAACACTGAAGCTTTCTTT. It is translated as CASGGTVNTEAFF. V and J are TRBV19 and TRBJ1-1, with D possibly being TRBD1 (5 bases). Germline lookup yields CDR1 LNHDA and CDR2 SQIVND (reference sequence). Deletions cut 9 bases from V and 0 bases from J, with 11 bases between. The CDR3 is made up of 13 amino acids.

This clonotype has just a few counts. A much larger clone sits a single nucleotide away, making a read error possible. The V call is TRBV2, the J call TRBJ2-7; D gene unclear. The CDR3 runs 12 residues. Germline lookup yields CDR1 SNHLY and CDR2 FYNNEI. CDR3 loop: CASTPRSYEQCF. CDR3 coding DNA: TGTGCCAGCACCCCAAGGTCCTACGAGCAGTGCTTC. Full variable domain (outside the CDR3, taken from reference TRBV2 and TRBJ2-7): EPEVTQTPSHQVTQMGQEVILRCVPISNHLYFYWYRQILGQKVEFLVSFYNNEISEKSEIFDDQFSVERPDGSNFTLKIRSTKLEDSAMYFCASTPRSYEQCFGPGTRLTVT.

The chain uses TRBV29-1 and TRBJ1-4; no reliable D call. The CDR3 is 12 amino acids. V was pared by 6 bases and J by 9 bases, with 14 bases between. Germline V lookup: CDR1 SQVTM, CDR2 ANQGSEA. The CDR3 nucleotides read TGCAGCGTGAGACCCACCGGGCAAAAACTGTTTTTT. Its protein product is CSVRPTGQKLFF.

This clonotype was recorded many times. The chain couples TRBV12-3 or TRBV12-4 to TRBJ1-6; D is uncertain. This CDR3 spans 12 amino acids. V was pared by 6 bases and J by 7 bases, with 7 bases between. The CDR3 nucleotides are TGTGCCAGCAGGTTTCAGAATTCACCCCTCCACTTT. This sequence encodes CASRFQNSPLHF.